The 3 T cell receptor beta chains given below trace back to one sample, sequenced in a study of shared clonotypes between healthy human individuals. Some clones are missing from TCRdb's copy, which holds only in-frame ones; the method was immunoSEQ multiplex PCR. The data hold about 1 million clones, with 60% to 80% observed a single time. The material sequenced was memory CD4+ T cells sorted from blood. Subset in this sample: CD45RA-negative fraction. These receptors all stem from a young man in good health.

The chain links TRBV10-2 to TRBJ1-3; TRBD1 might be the D (5 bases). CDR3 length: 14 residues. The germline gives CDR1 WSHSY, CDR2 SAAADI. Deletions cut 3 bases from V and 3 bases from J, with 9 bases between. The CDR3 reads CASSEWGYGNTIYF. As DNA, the CDR3 is TGCGCCAGCAGTGAATGGGGGTATGGAAACACCATATATTTT.

In DNA, the CDR3 is TGTGCCAGCGGAACAGATACGCAGTATTTT. It translates to CASGTDTQYF. The chain employs TRBV6-5 and TRBJ2-3; D is uncertain. The CDR3 has 10 residues. CDR1 and CDR2 (germline): MNHEY, SVGAGI. V was shortened by 8 bases and J by 3 bases, with 3 bases between the two germline ends.

This clone has a count of ten or more. Other DNA sequences in this specimen translate into the identical CDR3. The V and J genes are TRBV6-5 and TRBJ1-3; a weak D match, TRBD1 (5 bases). Germline V gene data show CDR1 as MNHEY and CDR2 as SVGAGI. V gave up 6 bases and J gave up 0 bases, with 12 bases separating them. The CDR3 has 15 amino acids. Written as DNA, the CDR3 is TGTGCCAGCAGACAGGACGGGAACTCTGGAAACACCATATATTTT. Protein sequence: CASRQDGNSGNTIYF.